One sample yielded the 19 T cell receptor beta chains listed below, sequenced in a study of OX40 agonist ivuxolimab in advanced cancers. Produced via immunoSEQ multiplex PCR; TCRdb's table is partial and in-frame only. The data contain about 77,000 clones, 65% to 85% of them singletons. The material sequenced was CD4+ or CD8+ T cells sorted from blood, taken in a trial of the OX40 agonist ivuxolimab. The receptors were sampled from an adult with an advanced solid tumor such as melanoma, head and neck, liver or kidney cancer.

The chain couples TRBV21-1 to TRBJ1-6. TRBV21-1 is a pseudogene locus. The CDR3 is 13 amino acids. The CDR3 DNA follows: TGTGCCAGCAGCAGCTCGGGCTATCCGGCCCTCCACTTT. Translation: CASSSSGYPALHF.

The genes are TRBV28 and TRBJ1-5, with D perhaps matching TRBD1 (6 bases). This CDR3 has 15 residues. V was clipped by 2 bases and J by 6 bases, with 14 bases between them. Germline loops: CDR1 MDHEN, CDR2 SYDVKM. The CDR3 reads CASSLPRQDSQPQHF. The CDR3 region has the DNA TGTGCCAGCAGTTTACCTAGACAGGATTCTCAGCCCCAGCATTTT.

The chain uses TRBV5-6 and TRBJ2-7; 7 bases line up with TRBD1. V gave up 4 bases and J gave up 5 bases; unmatched junction bases: 21. Germline V lookup: CDR1 SGHDT, CDR2 YYEEEE. This CDR3 is built from 18 residues. The CDR3 DNA reads TGTGCCAGCAGCCTTAGACAGGGTTGGTTTGAGGAAGAAGACGAGCAGTACTTC. Encoded protein: CASSLRQGWFEEEDEQYF.

Only a few counts were recorded for this clone. CDR3 nucleotides: TGTGCCAGCAGCTTAGGAGGGAGGAGGGGGTCGCGCCAGCCCCAGCATTTT. Translated, it gives CASSLGGRRGSRQPQHF. The V call is TRBV7-8, the J call TRBJ1-5; tentatively, D is TRBD1 (6 bases). This CDR3 is built from 17 residues. Germline CDR1 reads SGHVS; CDR2 reads FQNEAQ. V lost 1 base to trimming and J lost 7 bases, with 20 bases between them.

This chain links TRBV2 with TRBJ2-2; perhaps TRBD2 as D (5 bases). Trimming cost V 6 bases and J 4 bases, with 12 bases left between them. Germline CDR1 and CDR2: SNHLY and FYNNEI. CDR3 length: 14 residues. The CDR3 nucleotides are TGTGCCAGCAGGGAGGTGAGGGCCACCGGGGAGCTGTTTTTT. Translated, it gives CASREVRATGELFF.

The chain recombines TRBV7-2 with TRBJ2-5; 7 positions match TRBD1. J was trimmed by 1 base and V by 5 bases; bases with no gene match: 4. The CDR3 loop spans 14 amino acids. The germline CDR1 and CDR2 sequences are SGHTA and FQGNSA. In DNA form, the CDR3 reads TGTGCCAGCAGCGTGCGACAGGGCCAAGAGACCCAGTACTTC. Translating it yields CASSVRQGQETQYF.

This clone was counted only a few times. The J gene is TRBJ2-6, the V gene TRBV6-6; 10 bases align to TRBD1. There are 14 residues in the CDR3. V lost 6 bases, J lost 6 bases, and 2 bases stayed unmatched. Looked up from germline, CDR1 is MNHNY and CDR2 is SVGAGI (reference sequence). CDR3 coding DNA: TGTGCCAGCAGGGGACAGGGGAAGGCCAACGTCCTGACTTTC. This sequence encodes CASRGQGKANVLTF.

The rearrangement links TRBV4-1 to TRBJ2-1; 11 bases fit TRBD2. Trimming at V came to 0 bases and at J to 12 bases, leaving 16 bases not matched to a gene. The CDR3 contains 18 residues. Germline V gene lookup returns CDR1 MGHRA and CDR2 YSYEKL. The CDR3 loop reads CASSQDGVAGGKMNGQFF. The CDR3 DNA follows: TGCGCCAGCAGCCAAGATGGGGTAGCGGGGGGGAAAATGAACGGGCAGTTCTTC.

The chain recombines TRBV27 with TRBJ2-1; perhaps TRBD1 as D (6 bases). Germline V gene data show CDR1 as MNHEY and CDR2 as SMNVEV (reference sequence). The V gene lost 1 base and the J gene lost 4 bases, with 14 bases spanning the gap. The CDR3 sequence is 16 residues long. CDR3 DNA: TGTGCCAGCAGTTTATGGTCAGGGGCGTCTTACAATGAGCAGTTCTTC. Amino acids: CASSLWSGASYNEQFF.

Only a few counts were recorded for this clone. This chain uses TRBV6-1 with TRBJ2-1; 10 bases are a match to TRBD2. The V gene end was trimmed by 0 bases and the J gene end by 13 bases; junction bases not matched to a gene: 6. The CDR3 runs to 14 residues. Looked up from germline, CDR1 is MNHNS and CDR2 is SASEGT. CDR3 nucleotides: TGTGCCAGCAGTGAAGCGCAGAGACTAGCGGGTCAGTTCTTC. Protein product: CASSEAQRLAGQFF.

CDR3 protein: CASRQRGVSYEQYF. CDR3 coding DNA: TGTGCCAGCCGGCAGCGGGGGGTATCCTACGAGCAGTACTTC. This chain links TRBV2 with TRBJ2-5; 9 bases match TRBD2. The J call could be wrong; TRBJ2-7 is a better fit for the DNA end. The CDR3 spans 14 residues. Germline loops: CDR1 SNHLY, CDR2 FYNNEI.

The V call is TRBV10-1, the J call TRBJ1-5; TRBD1 aligns across 7 bases. The CDR3 length is 14 residues. Germline CDR1 WNHNN, CDR2 SYGVQD (reference sequence). The junction had 6 bases not matched to a gene; V was cut back by 10 bases and J by 0 bases. The CDR3 bases are TGCGCCACCCCACAGGGGAATAGCAATCAGCCCCAGCATTTT. Protein: CATPQGNSNQPQHF.

The chain uses TRBV2 and TRBJ1-2; no definite D call. V lost 9 bases and J lost 4, with 15 bases in between. The CDR3 has 13 residues. The germline V gene encodes CDR1 SNHLY and CDR2 FYNNEI. The chain's CDR3 is CASTNTGAYGYTF. CDR3 nucleotides: TGTGCCAGTACGAACACCGGCGCCTATGGCTACACCTTC.

This clone was seen more than once but under ten times. V is TRBV6-1 and J is TRBJ1-5; 7 nucleotides agree with TRBD1. CDR1 and CDR2 (germline): MNHNS, SASEGT. This CDR3 region has 19 residues. V lost 3 bases to trimming and J lost 6 bases; unmatched junction nucleotides: 20. CDR3 loop: CASSDRGWSGTAAGQPQHF. The CDR3 nucleotides are TGTGCCAGCAGTGATAGGGGGTGGTCCGGGACAGCTGCGGGTCAGCCCCAGCATTTT.

The chain joins TRBV4-3 to TRBJ2-2; D not resolved. V shed 1 base and J shed 2 bases, with 8 bases lying between them. Germline lookup yields CDR1 LGHNA and CDR2 YSLEER. The CDR3 sequence is 15 residues long. The CDR3 DNA is TGCGCCAGCAGCCAAGTTTGGGATAACACCGGGGAGCTGTTTTTT. It is translated as CASSQVWDNTGELFF.

Concerning this clone: The germline gene is not matched at one end of the junction; a read error may be the cause. The chain joins TRBV11-2 to TRBJ1-1; D possibly corresponds to TRBD1 (5 bases). Germline V gene sequence: CDR1 SGHAT, CDR2 FQNNGV. The CDR3 has 11 amino acids. The CDR3 spells CASSLGGLGVF. The CDR3 nucleotides read TGTGCCAGCAGTCTCGGGGGATTAGGGGTCTTT.

The chain uses TRBV27 and TRBJ2-2; possibly TRBD2 for D (5 bases). Germline V CDR1 and CDR2: MNHEY, SMNVEV (reference sequence). V lost 5 bases to trimming and J lost 5 bases, with 15 bases between them. This CDR3 region has 15 residues. The CDR3 region has the DNA TGTGCCAGCAGTGCCCCGGGGATGGGGACCGGGGAGCTGTTTTTT. The encoded protein is CASSAPGMGTGELFF.

This chain joins TRBV5-8 and TRBJ1-2; 7 nucleotides agree with TRBD1. CDR1 SGHTS and CDR2 YDEGEE come from the germline V gene. This CDR3 contains 16 residues. J lost 4 bases, V lost 0 bases, and 9 bases had no gene match. This CDR3 is CASSLAGQAGGYGYTF. CDR3 bases: TGTGCCAGCAGCTTGGCCGGACAGGCTGGCGGCTATGGCTACACCTTC.

The chain uses TRBV5-1 and TRBJ1-1; 8 bases agree with TRBD1. The CDR3 has 15 residues. V was clipped by 4 bases and J by 4 bases; unmatched bases: 9. Germline V gene data show CDR1 as SGHRS and CDR2 as YFSETQ. For the CDR3, the DNA is TGCGCCAGCAGCAAAGACACAGGGGGAGGCACTGAAGCTTTCTTT. Translating gives CASSKDTGGGTEAFF.